A selection of T cell receptor beta chains follows, all from one sample in a study of CD8+ T cells in alopecia areata. This table comes from immunoSEQ multiplex PCR, and its TCRdb copy is limited to in-frame clones, with some not included. The repertoire consists of about 140,000 clones, with 86% occurring once and the leading ten covering roughly an eighth. Sequencing was performed on CD8+ T cells sorted from blood, taken at week 4, from a patient treated with tofacitinib. The receptors derive from a human donor with alopecia areata. The CDR3 runs from the conserved cysteine through the conserved F or W. The D gene is left open where the match is weak. Clone sizes are given selectively: once, few, many, or a class where the clone is expanded.

cdr3_nt	cdr3_aa	clone_size	v_call	j_call	d_call
TGCGCCAGCAGCCAAGAAGGGACCAGCTACGAGCAGTACTTC	CASSQEGTSYEQYF	-	TRBV4-1	TRBJ2-7	-
TGCAGCGTTGAAGAGGAGGCTCGGTCCTACGAGCAGTACTTC	CSVEEEARSYEQYF	once	TRBV29-1	TRBJ2-7	-
TGCAGCGCCGGGGGTGGTTACTACGAGCAGTACTTC	CSAGGGYYEQYF	-	TRBV29-1	TRBJ2-7	-
TGCAGCGTTGCGGAGGGTTTAGATACGCAGTATTTT	CSVAEGLDTQYF	-	TRBV29-1	TRBJ2-3	-
TGTGCCAGCAGCTTTACGATAGGACTAGCGGGGGAAGAGCAGTTCTTC	CASSFTIGLAGEEQFF	once	TRBV5-4	TRBJ2-1	TRBD2
TGTGCCAGCAGCTTAGGCCTACTAGGGACTAGCACAGATACGCAGTATTTT	CASSLGLLGTSTDTQYF	-	TRBV11-2	TRBJ2-3	-
TGTGCCAGCAGCTCGACTAGCGGGGGGGCGGCCGGGGAGCTGTTTTTT	CASSSTSGGAAGELFF	-	TRBV11-2	TRBJ2-2	TRBD2
TGTGCCAGCAGTTTCACCGGGACAGCTTCACAGGAGCAGTACTTC	CASSFTGTASQEQYF	-	TRBV28	TRBJ2-7	TRBD1
TGCAGCGCGACCCCGGCGGGGACAGCTGGGGGTGGTACGCAGTATTTT	CSATPAGTAGGGTQYF	-	TRBV29-1	TRBJ2-3	-
TGTGCCAGCAGTGTAACTAGCTCCTACAATGAGCAGTTCTTC	CASSVTSSYNEQFF	-	TRBV25-1	TRBJ2-1	-
TGTGCCAGCAGTGAAGAAGCACAGGCCAGCACAGATACGCAGTATTTT	CASSEEAQASTDTQYF	-	TRBV6-1	TRBJ2-3	-
TGTGCCAGCAGTTCGGCGGACTTCTACACAGATACGCAGTATTTT	CASSSADFYTDTQYF	few	TRBV11-2	TRBJ2-3	-
TGTGCCAGCAGCTCGGGACAGGGTGGTAATCAGCCCCAGCATTTT	CASSSGQGGNQPQHF	-	TRBV5-4	TRBJ1-5	TRBD1